One sample yielded the 22 T cell receptor beta chains listed below, sequenced in a study (dated by TCRdb to 2013 to 2016). CD4+CD25+CD127-/low cells were isolated as Tregs. The library was generated by multiplex PCR. Data came from an Ion Torrent PGM. In the roughly 23-patient analysis, TRBV12-4/TRBJ1-2 clonotypes were amplified using adaptor-ligated barcode primers. TCRdb reworked the public reads: Q25 trimming with fastp, MiXCR clone assembly, productive beta chains retained. Identical CDR3 proteins give one entry, which carries the most common genes and DNA. The sample yields 2,000 or so distinct CDR3 sequences; less than 1.3% were counted once. The top ten clonotypes cover around 15% of the sample. The sequencing sample was made of tumor-infiltrating Tregs sorted from the breast tumor. These receptor sequences come from a female donor with breast cancer.

In its sample, this clonotype ranks as medium-sized. The chain joins TRBV12-3 or TRBV12-4 to TRBJ1-2; D unclear. The CDR3 contains 14 residues. V was clipped by 8 bases and J by 2 bases, with 15 bases between them. DNA of the CDR3: TGTGCCAGCGCCAGTCTACCGGAAAACTATGGCTACACCTTC. Its translation is CASASLPENYGYTF.

This clonotype is labeled medium-sized. This sequence joins TRBV12-3 or TRBV12-4 and TRBJ1-2; D not certain. The V and J ends lost 3 bases and 8 bases respectively, with 13 bases between them. The CDR3 contains 13 residues. The CDR3 region is CASSFSNPAGYTF. Here the CDR3 DNA reads TGTGCCAGCAGTTTCTCCAACCCGGCGGGCTACACCTTC.

This clonotype was counted at least ten times. This chain connects TRBV12-3 or TRBV12-4 to TRBJ1-2, with D uncertain. The V and J ends lost 5 bases and 6 bases respectively, with 10 bases between them. CDR3 length: 12 residues. CDR3 nucleotides: TGTGCCAGCAGTCTCGGGCAGGATGGCTACACCTTC. It is translated as CASSLGQDGYTF.

This clonotype is medium-sized by share. The genes are TRBV12-3 or TRBV12-4 and TRBJ1-2; D unresolved. The V gene lost 5 bases and the J gene lost 2 bases, with 6 bases spanning the gap. There are 12 residues in the CDR3. The CDR3 sequence is CASSPWNYGYTF. The CDR3 nucleotides are TGTGCCAGCAGTCCTTGGAACTATGGCTACACCTTC.

This clonotype has at least ten counts. This chain connects TRBV12-3 or TRBV12-4 to TRBJ1-2; D unresolved. V dropped 5 bases and J dropped 2 bases, with 9 bases sitting between them. This CDR3 spans 13 amino acids. As DNA, the CDR3 is TGTGCCAGCAGTCCTCAGGAGAACTATGGCTACACCTTC. The encoded protein is CASSPQENYGYTF.

This clonotype rates as large. This rearrangement joins TRBV12-3 or TRBV12-4 to TRBJ1-2; no firm D call. Between the trimmed V and J ends, which lost 5 bases and 8 bases, there was a span of 9 bases. The CDR3 totals 11 residues. The CDR3 DNA sequence: TGTGCCAGCAGTCGCAGCAAGGGCTACACCTTC. Protein: CASSRSKGYTF.

The table lists this clonotype with a few counts. J is TRBJ1-2 and V is TRBV12-3 or TRBV12-4; D gene ambiguous. V was cut by 6 bases and J by 8 bases, with 10 bases left in between. The CDR3 runs to 11 residues. This chain's CDR3 is CASSPGEGYTF. The CDR3, as DNA: TGTGCCAGCAGCCCCGGAGAGGGCTACACCTTC.

By share, this clonotype counts as medium-sized. J is TRBJ1-2 and V is TRBV12-3 or TRBV12-4; the D is unclear. This CDR3 is 12 amino acids long. Trimming left V 2 bases short and J 8 bases short, with 9 bases between. The DNA of the CDR3 is TGTGCCAGCAGTTTATTACTCCAGGGCTACACCTTC. This encodes CASSLLLQGYTF.

J is TRBJ1-2 and V is TRBV12-3 or TRBV12-4; D may be TRBD1 (5 bases). This CDR3 has 15 residues. V lost 5 bases to trimming and J lost 5 bases, with 18 bases between them. CDR3 sequence: CASSPTGPAAYGYTF. CDR3 nucleotides: TGTGCCAGCAGTCCCACGGGACCGGCCGCTTATGGCTACACCTTC.

This clonotype was found many times. The genes are TRBV12-3 or TRBV12-4 and TRBJ1-2, with a weak D call TRBD1 (5 bases). The V end was cut by 0 bases, the J end by 4 bases, with 6 bases between. The CDR3 extends over 13 amino acids. This chain's CDR3 is CASSLAGTYGYTF. In DNA form, the CDR3 reads TGTGCCAGCAGTTTAGCTGGGACCTATGGCTACACCTTC.

Judged by abundance, this clonotype is medium-sized. The rearrangement links TRBV12-3 or TRBV12-4 to TRBJ1-2, with TRBD1 matching over 7 bases. V trimming: 7 bases; J trimming: 3 bases; junction bases outside the gene matches: 5. The CDR3 covers 13 residues. The CDR3, as DNA: TGTGCCAGCACCAAGACAGGGTACTATGGCTACACCTTC. This codes for CASTKTGYYGYTF.

Comment on this clonotype: This sequence may be a read error, since a much larger clone differs from it by one base. In this CDR3 the conserved last residue, phenylalanine or tryptophan, is missing, so a read error is likely. Because the CDR3's place on the DNA is in doubt, the DNA is left out and the CDR3 is given as listed by TCRdb. The chain uses TRBV12-3 or TRBV12-4 and TRBJ1-2. The CDR3 is 10 residues long, ends included. CDR3 loop: CASSFPGLTV.

This clonotype is classed as medium-sized. This chain joins TRBV12-3 or TRBV12-4 and TRBJ1-2; D gene uncertain. Trimming pared 10 bases from V and 6 bases from J, leaving 24 bases between. The CDR3 extends over 15 amino acids. In DNA form, the CDR3 reads TGTGCCACCAGCCGAGGGCGCCGTAGGATGGATGGCTACACCTTC. Its protein product is CATSRGRRRMDGYTF.

The chain combines TRBV12-3 or TRBV12-4 with TRBJ1-2; tentative D call: TRBD1 (6 bases). This CDR3 has 15 amino acids. V was pared by 1 base and J by 2 bases, with 11 bases between. In nucleotides, the CDR3 is TGTGCCAGCAGTTTAGGTGGACAGAACAACTATGGCTACACCTTC. The encoded protein is CASSLGGQNNYGYTF.

This clonotype was counted ten times or more. The chain has TRBV12-3 or TRBV12-4 and TRBJ1-2; D remains ambiguous. CDR3 length equals 14 residues. Trimming left V 1 base short and J 4 bases short, with 10 bases between. The CDR3 region is CASSLGVEGYGYTF. CDR3 sequence (DNA): TGTGCCAGCAGTTTAGGGGTTGAGGGCTATGGCTACACCTTC.

Sample share makes this clonotype medium-sized. The genes are TRBV12-3 or TRBV12-4 and TRBJ1-2; D is undetermined. This CDR3 spans 15 amino acids. V gave up 2 bases and J gave up 5 bases, with 15 bases separating them. The CDR3 DNA is TGTGCCAGCAGTTTAACGTCAAAGGGCGCGTATGGCTACACCTTC. It encodes CASSLTSKGAYGYTF.

By sample share, this clonotype is medium-sized. This chain links TRBV12-3 or TRBV12-4 with TRBJ1-2, with TRBD1 matching over 8 bases. V lost 2 bases, J lost 3 bases, and 2 bases stayed unmatched. The CDR3 consists of 14 residues. CDR3 loop: CASSLLGQDYGYTF. The CDR3 DNA follows: TGTGCCAGCAGTTTATTGGGACAGGACTATGGCTACACCTTC.

This clonotype was recorded many times. This sequence joins TRBV12-3 or TRBV12-4 and TRBJ1-2; D gene uncertain. Trimming shortened V by 6 bases and J by 2 bases, and 7 bases separated the two germline ends. This CDR3 is 12 amino acids long. The CDR3 DNA reads as TGTGCCAGCAGACGAATGAACTATGGCTACACCTTC. Amino acid sequence: CASRRMNYGYTF.

Relative to its sample, this clonotype is medium-sized (0.01 to 0.1%). This rearrangement joins TRBV12-3 or TRBV12-4 to TRBJ1-2, with D hard to call. The CDR3 consists of 12 residues. Trimming cost V 1 base and J 4 bases, with 4 bases left between them. The CDR3 is CASSLGIYGYTF. The CDR3 nucleotides read TGTGCCAGCAGTTTAGGGATCTATGGCTACACCTTC.

In its sample, this clonotype is medium-sized. The genes are TRBV12-3 or TRBV12-4 and TRBJ1-2, with D hard to call. This CDR3 spans 12 amino acids. V lost 4 bases, J lost 4 bases, and 7 bases lay in between. CDR3 amino acids: CASSWTSYGYTF. In DNA form, the CDR3 reads TGTGCCAGCAGTTGGACTAGCTATGGCTACACCTTC.

This clonotype showed up many times. V usage is TRBV12-3 or TRBV12-4 and J usage is TRBJ1-2, with TRBD1 identical over 7 bases. The CDR3 runs to 14 residues. Trimming cost V 5 bases and J 2 bases; bases outside gene matches: 5. In nucleotides, the CDR3 is TGTGCCAGCAGTCGAGGACAGGTAAACTATGGCTACACCTTC. This translates into CASSRGQVNYGYTF.

In its sample, this clonotype is medium-sized. The chain recombines TRBV12-3 or TRBV12-4 with TRBJ1-2; possible D gene TRBD1, 5 bases. The length of the CDR3 is 14 residues. V lost 4 bases and J 3 bases, leaving 12 bases between the germline ends. CDR3 loop: CASSYRTGDYGYTF. The CDR3 DNA sequence: TGTGCCAGCAGTTATCGAACAGGAGACTATGGCTACACCTTC.